This TCR beta chain was sequenced during a study of shared T cell receptors in the human thymus. CDR1 and CDR2 (germline): SEHNR, FQNEAQ (reference sequence). This CDR3 region has 16 residues. Trimming removed 4 bases at V and 3 bases at J, with 16 bases between. TCRdb keeps only in-frame clones here, not all; method: immunoSEQ multiplex PCR. Of hundreds of thousands of clones listed, over 75% are singletons. These same records also appear under a second study, on human thymus T cells. Turning to that study: Among the donors, all were healthy Finnish infants having corrective surgery for congenital heart defects. Biased V and J segment usage appeared in thymus and peripheral blood. Related research examined unrelated individuals and reported that their thymic repertoires overlapped highly.

The sequence came from a boy younger than two with a congenital heart defect. The chain combines TRBV7-9 with TRBJ1-5; TRBD1 is a possible D gene (5 bases). The sample consisted of thymocytes. The CDR3 bases are TGTGCCAGCAGCTACTCACAGGTAGAGAACAATCAGCCCCAGCATTTT. This encodes CASSYSQVENNQPQHF.